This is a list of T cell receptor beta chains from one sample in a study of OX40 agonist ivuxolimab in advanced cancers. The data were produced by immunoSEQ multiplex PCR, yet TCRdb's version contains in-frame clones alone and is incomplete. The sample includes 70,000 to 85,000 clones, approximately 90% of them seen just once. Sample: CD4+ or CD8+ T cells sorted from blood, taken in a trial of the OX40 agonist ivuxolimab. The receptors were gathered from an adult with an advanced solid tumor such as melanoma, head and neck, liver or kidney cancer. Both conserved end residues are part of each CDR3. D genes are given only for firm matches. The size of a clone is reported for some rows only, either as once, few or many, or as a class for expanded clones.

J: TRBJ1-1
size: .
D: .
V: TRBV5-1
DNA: TGCGCCAGCAGCTTGGCCCCCAACCAGGCTGAAGCTTTCTTT
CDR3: CASSLAPNQAEAFF

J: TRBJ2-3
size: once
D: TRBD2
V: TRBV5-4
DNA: TGTGCCAGCACCGCCACGGCGGGAGCCACAGATACGCAGTATTTT
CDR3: CASTATAGATDTQYF

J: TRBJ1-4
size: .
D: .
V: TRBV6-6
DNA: TGTGCCAGCAGCTGGAATGAAAAACTGTTTTTT
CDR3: CASSWNEKLFF

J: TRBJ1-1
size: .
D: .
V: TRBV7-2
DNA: TGTGCCAGCAGCTTAGGAGGAGTAGGGAAAGCTTTCTTT
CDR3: CASSLGGVGKAFF

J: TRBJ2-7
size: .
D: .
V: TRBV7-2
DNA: TGTGCCAGCAGCTTAAACCCGGGGAGCGCCGAGCAGTACTTC
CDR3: CASSLNPGSAEQYF

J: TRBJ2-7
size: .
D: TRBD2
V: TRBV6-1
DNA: TGTGCCAGCGGAGTAGCGGGTAATTACGAGCAGTACTTC
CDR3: CASGVAGNYEQYF

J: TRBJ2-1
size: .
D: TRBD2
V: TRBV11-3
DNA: TGTGCCAGCAGCTTAGGCGGGACTAGCAACAATGAGCAGTTCTTC
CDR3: CASSLGGTSNNEQFF

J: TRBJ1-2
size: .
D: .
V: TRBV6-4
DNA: TGTGCCAGCAGTGCCCCACAGGGCGGCTACACCTTC
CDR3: CASSAPQGGYTF

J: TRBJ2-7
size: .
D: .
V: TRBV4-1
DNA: TGCGCCAGCAGCCAAGCCGGCACCTACGAGCAGTACTTC
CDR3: CASSQAGTYEQYF

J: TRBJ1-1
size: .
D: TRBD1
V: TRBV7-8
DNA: TGTGCCAGCAGCTCCGGGACAGCGAACACTGAAGCTTTCTTT
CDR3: CASSSGTANTEAFF

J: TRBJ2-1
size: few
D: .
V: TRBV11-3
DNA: TGTGCCAGCAGCTGGGGAGCTGGTGGGAATGAGCAGTTCTTC
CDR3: CASSWGAGGNEQFF

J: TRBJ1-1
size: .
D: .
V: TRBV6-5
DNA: TGTGCCAGCACCCTAAGCGCCGAAGCTTTCTTT
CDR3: CASTLSAEAFF

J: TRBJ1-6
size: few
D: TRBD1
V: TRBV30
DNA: TGTGCCTGGGGGAGGAGGGACAGGGATAATTCACCCCTCCACTTT
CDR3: CAWGRRDRDNSPLHF